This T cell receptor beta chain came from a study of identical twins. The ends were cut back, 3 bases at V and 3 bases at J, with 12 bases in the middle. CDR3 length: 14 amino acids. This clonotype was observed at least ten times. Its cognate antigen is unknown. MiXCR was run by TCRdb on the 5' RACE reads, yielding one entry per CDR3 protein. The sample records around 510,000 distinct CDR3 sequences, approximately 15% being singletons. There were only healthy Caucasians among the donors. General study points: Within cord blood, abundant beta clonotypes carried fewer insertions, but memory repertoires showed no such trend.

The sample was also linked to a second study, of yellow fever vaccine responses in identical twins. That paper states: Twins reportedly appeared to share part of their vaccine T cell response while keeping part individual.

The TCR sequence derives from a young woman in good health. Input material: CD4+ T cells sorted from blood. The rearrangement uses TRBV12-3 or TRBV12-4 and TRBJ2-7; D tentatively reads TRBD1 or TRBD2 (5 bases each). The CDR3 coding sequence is TGTGCCAGCAGTTTGCGGGCAGGGAGCTACGAGCAGTACTTC. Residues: CASSLRAGSYEQYF.